This T cell receptor beta chain was documented in a study of shared clonotypes between healthy human individuals. About the research overall: Researchers assigned three CD4 naive, three CD4 memory, two CD8 naive and one CD8 memory plate to each donor.

Points from the study as a whole: Clonotypes not shared had lower generation probabilities than those common to all four donors.

Each PCR replicate from the sorted subsets contained 150 to 250 ng DNA, which is 30,000 or so T cell genomes. Profiling relied on immunoSEQ multiplex PCR, and the TCRdb table lists in-frame clones only, not all of them. The repertoire holds some 2 million clones, about 94% seen once, with roughly 1.1% in the top ten. Notes on this clone: Its antigen is still unknown.

The naive CD8 fraction comprised CD45RO-negative cells positively selected for CCR7 and excluded terminally differentiated effector memory CD45RA+ cells. The CDR3 is 15 residues long. V lost 1 base, J lost 3 bases, and 13 bases lay in between. Germline V gene sequence: CDR1 SGHAT, CDR2 FQNNGV. Sequenced input: naive CD8+ T cells sorted from blood. This chain joins TRBV11-2 and TRBJ2-7, with D perhaps TRBD1 or TRBD2 (5 bases each). The source of this sequence is a man in his late teens or twenties in good health. The CDR3 region is CASSLVLGTVYEQYF. The CDR3 bases are TGTGCCAGCAGCTTAGTACTCGGGACGGTCTACGAGCAGTACTTC. The full variable domain, rest sourced from reference TRBV11-2 and TRBJ2-7, is EAGVAQSPRYKIIEKRQSVAFWCNPISGHATLYWYQQILGQGPKLLIQFQNNGVVDDSQLPKDRFSAERLKGVDSTLKIQPAKLEDSAVYLCASSLVLGTVYEQYFGPGTRLTVT.